Listed below are T cell receptor beta chains from one sample, sequenced in a study of T cell repertoires in aging, cancer and after chemotherapy. TCRdb used MiXCR to reprocess the multiplex PCR reads, holding one entry per CDR3 protein. The table lists roughly 1,000 distinct CDR3 sequences, 25% to 30% of them singletons. Sequenced sample: blood. The receptor source for this set is a human donor with a solid tumor. Both conserved end residues are part of each CDR3. The order of the fields is D gene, J gene, V gene, CDR3 protein. The D gene is left open where the match is weak.

d_call: -; j_call: TRBJ1-2; v_call: TRBV25-1; cdr3_aa: CASSEYSTHQNGYTF
d_call: TRBD1; j_call: TRBJ2-1; v_call: TRBV6-4; cdr3_aa: CASSDGTGGNEQFF
d_call: -; j_call: TRBJ2-3; v_call: TRBV19; cdr3_aa: CASRVGDTQYF
d_call: -; j_call: TRBJ1-5; v_call: TRBV27; cdr3_aa: CASSTRETGNQPQHF
d_call: -; j_call: TRBJ1-4; v_call: TRBV29-1; cdr3_aa: CSVEEVTDPNEKLFF
d_call: -; j_call: TRBJ2-7; v_call: TRBV27; cdr3_aa: CASSLGRDYEQYF
d_call: -; j_call: TRBJ2-7; v_call: TRBV7-2; cdr3_aa: CASSLFTGAYEQYF
d_call: -; j_call: TRBJ1-1; v_call: TRBV13; cdr3_aa: CASSYFLGAWFQTEAFF
d_call: TRBD2; j_call: TRBJ2-3; v_call: TRBV18; cdr3_aa: CASSPRYSGGVTDTQYF
d_call: TRBD1; j_call: TRBJ2-7; v_call: TRBV20-1; cdr3_aa: CSARAVGTDLYEQYF
d_call: TRBD2; j_call: TRBJ2-3; v_call: TRBV12-3/TRBV12-4; cdr3_aa: CASSGTSRDTQYF
d_call: -; j_call: TRBJ1-6; v_call: TRBV18; cdr3_aa: CASSPQSGDRTYNSPLHF
d_call: -; j_call: TRBJ2-7; v_call: TRBV5-6; cdr3_aa: CASSLGASRYYEQYF
d_call: -; j_call: TRBJ1-1; v_call: TRBV12-3/TRBV12-4; cdr3_aa: CASSFISVKFEAFF
d_call: -; j_call: TRBJ2-7; v_call: TRBV19; cdr3_aa: CASSIAGVSNEQYF
d_call: -; j_call: TRBJ1-5; v_call: TRBV6-1; cdr3_aa: CASSDGENQPQHF
d_call: TRBD2; j_call: TRBJ2-3; v_call: TRBV7-2; cdr3_aa: CASSTRTAGLAGSTDTQYF
d_call: TRBD1; j_call: TRBJ1-5; v_call: TRBV20-1; cdr3_aa: CSARSGQTNQPQHF
d_call: TRBD1; j_call: TRBJ1-5; v_call: TRBV20-1; cdr3_aa: CSATRDREMQPQHF
d_call: -; j_call: TRBJ1-1; v_call: TRBV5-6; cdr3_aa: CASSPQTGLPAAPAFF
d_call: TRBD1; j_call: TRBJ1-2; v_call: TRBV7-9; cdr3_aa: CASSSGQGARPGYGCTF
d_call: -; j_call: TRBJ2-3; v_call: TRBV7-4; cdr3_aa: CASSWALGSTDTQYF
d_call: -; j_call: TRBJ2-3; v_call: TRBV5-1; cdr3_aa: CASSGGTPRDTQYF
d_call: -; j_call: TRBJ2-7; v_call: TRBV7-2; cdr3_aa: CASSLRIQENYEQYF
d_call: TRBD1; j_call: TRBJ2-7; v_call: TRBV29-1; cdr3_aa: CSVATGSSYEQYF
d_call: TRBD1; j_call: TRBJ1-1; v_call: TRBV6-2/TRBV6-3; cdr3_aa: CASSPRQGNRWTEAFF
d_call: -; j_call: TRBJ2-6; v_call: TRBV7-6; cdr3_aa: CASSLVSQGSAGANVLTF
d_call: -; j_call: TRBJ2-5; v_call: TRBV29-1; cdr3_aa: CSVLGKQETQYF